This TCR beta chain stems from a study of cytomegalovirus exposure and HLA in healthy donors. Study results and limitations: A missense DCLRE1C variant was associated with V- and J-gene trimming of TCR beta chains in a later analysis, and an independent cohort replicated the association. When the data were analyzed later, several of the most significant clusters appeared to be linked to common viral pathogens.

CDR1 and CDR2 (germline): LNHDA, SQIVND (reference sequence). This CDR3 spans 15 amino acids. V lost 6 bases to trimming and J lost 1 base; unmatched junction nucleotides: 5. As regards this clone: Its antigen is not identified.

The PCR had 60 Vbeta and 13 Jbeta primers. Measured with immunoSEQ multiplex PCR; TCRdb has only the in-frame clones, and not every one. The profile shows fewer than 130,000 clones, about 80% of them singletons. The genes are TRBV19 and TRBJ2-7; TRBD2 matches 11 bases. The sequenced sample consisted of PBMCs. The clonotype comes from a woman aged 40-49 years in good health and CMV-seronegative. CDR3 DNA: TGTGCCAGTAGCCTGGGACTAGCGGCTTCCTACGAGCAGTACTTC. Translating gives CASSLGLAASYEQYF.